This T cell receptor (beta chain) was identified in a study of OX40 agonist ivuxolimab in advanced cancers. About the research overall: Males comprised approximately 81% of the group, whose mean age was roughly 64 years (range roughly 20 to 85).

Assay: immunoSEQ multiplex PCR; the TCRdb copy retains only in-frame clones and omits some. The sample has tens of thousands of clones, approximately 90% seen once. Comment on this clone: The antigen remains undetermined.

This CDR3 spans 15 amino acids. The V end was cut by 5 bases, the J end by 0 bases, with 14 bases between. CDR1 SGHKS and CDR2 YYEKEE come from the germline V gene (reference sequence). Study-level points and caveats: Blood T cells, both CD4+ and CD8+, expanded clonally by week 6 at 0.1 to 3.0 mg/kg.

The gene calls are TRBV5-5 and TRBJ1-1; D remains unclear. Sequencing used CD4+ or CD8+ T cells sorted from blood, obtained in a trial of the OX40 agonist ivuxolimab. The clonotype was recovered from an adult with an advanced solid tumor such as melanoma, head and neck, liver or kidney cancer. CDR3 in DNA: TGTGCCAGCAGTACCTCGCGCGGGGTGAACACTGAAGCTTTCTTT. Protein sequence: CASSTSRGVNTEAFF.